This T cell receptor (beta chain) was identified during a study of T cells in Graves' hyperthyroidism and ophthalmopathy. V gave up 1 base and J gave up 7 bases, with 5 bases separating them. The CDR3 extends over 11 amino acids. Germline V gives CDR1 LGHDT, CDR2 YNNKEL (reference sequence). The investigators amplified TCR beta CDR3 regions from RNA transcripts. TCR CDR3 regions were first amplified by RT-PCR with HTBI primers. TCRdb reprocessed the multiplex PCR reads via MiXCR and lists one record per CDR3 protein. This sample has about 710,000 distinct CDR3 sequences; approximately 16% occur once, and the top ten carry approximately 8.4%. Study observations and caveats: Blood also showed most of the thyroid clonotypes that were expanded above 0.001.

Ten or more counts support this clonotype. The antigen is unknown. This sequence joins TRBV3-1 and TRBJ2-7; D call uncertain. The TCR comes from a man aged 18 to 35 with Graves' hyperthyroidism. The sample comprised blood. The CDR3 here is CASSQGWEQYF. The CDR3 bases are TGTGCCAGCAGCCAAGGTTGGGAGCAGTACTTC.